The clone carrying this T cell receptor (beta chain) has at least ten counts. The sample originates from a study of identical twins. Looked up from germline, CDR1 is SGDLS and CDR2 is YYNGEE. This CDR3 spans 15 amino acids. Trimming cost V 1 base and J 5 bases; bases outside gene matches: 6. TCRdb re-derived calls from the 5' RACE reads in MiXCR, one entry per CDR3 protein. The repertoire consists of hundreds of thousands of distinct CDR3 sequences, with about 7.3% occurring once and the leading ten covering about 3.6%. These data were also filed under a second study, of yellow fever vaccine responses in identical twins.

The source of this sequence is a woman younger than 35 in good health. Input material: memory (CD45RO+) T cells sorted from blood. The chain uses TRBV9 and TRBJ2-1; TRBD2 aligns across 7 bases. The CDR3 nucleotides are TGTGCCAGCAGCGTAAGTGGGACTACTAACAATGAGCAGTTCTTC. This translates into CASSVSGTTNNEQFF.